The 18 T cell receptor beta chains given below trace back to one sample, sequenced in a study of CD8 T cells in ankylosing spondylitis. TCRdb processed the 5' RACE reads anew with MiXCR; each CDR3 protein has one entry. The top ten hold approximately 15% of the sample, which has approximately 200,000 distinct CDR3 sequences, about 13% seen once. The source material was blood, either unsorted or a sorted T cell fraction (not recorded which). The receptors were sampled from a male donor with ankylosing spondylitis or in good health (not recorded which).

The V gene is TRBV6-1, the J gene TRBJ2-2; D not resolved. In germline, CDR1 is MNHNS, CDR2 SASEGT. The CDR3 is 16 residues long. Trimming left V 6 bases short and J 1 base short, with 15 bases between. DNA for the CDR3: TGTGCCAGCAGCCGCCACGCAGTAGAGAACACCGGGGAGCTGTTTTTT. It codes for CASSRHAVENTGELFF.

The chain recombines TRBV5-5 with TRBJ2-7; TRBD1 matches at 7 bases. The CDR3 contains 16 residues. The trim removed 3 bases at V and 6 bases at J, leaving 15 bases unmatched. From germline, CDR1 is SGHKS and CDR2 YYEKEE (reference sequence). CDR3 region: CASSWMAETGFSEQYF. CDR3 nucleotides: TGTGCCAGCAGCTGGATGGCCGAGACAGGGTTTTCCGAGCAGTACTTC.

The CDR3 sequence: CASSLLAGVNIQYF. CDR3 sequence (DNA): TGTGCCAGCAGCCTACTAGCGGGAGTCAACATTCAGTACTTC. This rearrangement joins TRBV12-3 or TRBV12-4 to TRBJ2-4; 11 nucleotides align to TRBD2. Trimming removed 6 bases from V and 7 bases from J; junction bases left unmatched: 5. This CDR3 region has 14 residues.

This clonotype has a handful of counts. The rearrangement uses TRBV3-1 and TRBJ2-7; 8 bases agree with TRBD1. The germline CDR1 and CDR2 sequences are LGHDT and YNNKEL (reference sequence). J gave up 5 bases and V 4 bases, and 10 bases lay outside the gene matches. The CDR3 has 15 amino acids. Here the CDR3 DNA reads TGTGCCAGCAGCCCGGGACAGGCCTGGGGGCACGAGCAGTACTTC. It yields the protein CASSPGQAWGHEQYF.

The rearrangement joins TRBV4-1 to TRBJ2-7, with 12 bases identical to TRBD1. The CDR3 is 15 residues long. From germline, CDR1 is MGHRA and CDR2 YSYEKL. V lost 1 base and J lost 5; bases outside the gene matches: 3. The CDR3 here is CASSQAGQGANEQYF. CDR3 DNA: TGCGCCAGCAGCCAAGCGGGACAGGGGGCTAACGAGCAGTACTTC.

This clonotype was detected only a few times. This chain uses TRBV5-4 with TRBJ1-1; D is perhaps TRBD1 (5 bases). The V gene's germline CDR1 is SGHNT and CDR2 YYREEE (reference sequence). V was pared by 6 bases and J by 3 bases, with 9 bases between. The CDR3 spans 12 residues. The CDR3 sequence: CASKTEDTEAFF. The CDR3 bases are TGTGCCAGCAAGACAGAAGACACTGAAGCTTTCTTT. Full variable domain (missing parts from reference TRBV5-4 and TRBJ1-1): ETGVTQSPTHLIKTRGQQVTLRCSSQSGHNTVSWYQQALGQGPQFIFQYYREEENGRGNFPPRFSGLQFPNYSSELNVNALELDDSALYLCASKTEDTEAFFGQGTRLTVV.

The chain recombines TRBV27 with TRBJ1-6; the D gene is possibly TRBD1 (5 bases). Trimming pared 10 bases from V and 2 bases from J, leaving 6 bases between. Germline CDR1 reads MNHEY; CDR2 reads SMNVEV (reference sequence). The CDR3 extends over 12 amino acids. The CDR3 sequence is CATGAYNSPLHF. As DNA, the CDR3 is TGTGCCACGGGGGCCTATAATTCACCCCTCCACTTT.

V usage is TRBV2 and J usage is TRBJ1-2; D gene uncertain. The CDR3 extends over 13 amino acids. CDR1 SNHLY and CDR2 FYNNEI come from the germline V gene. The V end was cut by 3 bases, the J end by 4 bases, with 9 bases between. CDR3 sequence: CASSDGEGYGYTF. The CDR3 bases are TGTGCCAGCAGTGACGGGGAGGGCTATGGCTACACCTTC.

The chain is built from TRBV11-2 and TRBJ2-5, with D maybe TRBD2 (7 bases). The germline V and J ends were trimmed by 1 base and 0 bases, with 9 bases remaining between them. CDR1 SGHAT and CDR2 FQNNGV come from the germline V gene. CDR3 length: 15 amino acids. CDR3 coding DNA: TGTGCCAGCAGCTTAGGCGGGGGCCACCAAGAGACCCAGTACTTC. The encoded protein is CASSLGGGHQETQYF. Together with reference TRBV11-2 and TRBJ2-5, the CDR3 gives the full variable domain: EAGVAQSPRYKIIEKRQSVAFWCNPISGHATLYWYQQILGQGPKLLIQFQNNGVVDDSQLPKDRFSAERLKGVDSTLKIQPAKLEDSAVYLCASSLGGGHQETQYFGPGTRLLVL.

This clonotype was counted many times. This chain joins TRBV5-1 and TRBJ2-7; D unresolved. Germline CDR1 and CDR2: SGHRS and YFSETQ. The V end lost 7 bases, the J end lost 6 bases, and 23 bases lay between the germline ends. The CDR3 sequence is 15 residues long. Here the CDR3 DNA reads TGCGCCAGCGGGATAGGCGGTACTCCTCCTCCCGAGCAGTACTTC. Translated: CASGIGGTPPPEQYF. The variable domain in full, with the rest retrieved from reference TRBV5-1 and TRBJ2-7, is KAGVTQTPRYLIKTRGQQVTLSCSPISGHRSVSWYQQTPGQGLQFLFEYFSETQRNKGNFPGRFSGRQFSNSRSEMNVSTLELGDSALYLCASGIGGTPPPEQYFGPGTRLTVT.

The rearrangement uses TRBV11-2 and TRBJ2-3; D possibly corresponds to TRBD1 (5 bases). The CDR3 totals 15 residues. Germline V gene sequence: CDR1 SGHAT, CDR2 FQNNGV. Deletions cut 1 base from V and 4 bases from J, with 12 bases between. CDR3 region: CASSLGFGAADTQYF. CDR3 nucleotides: TGTGCCAGCAGCTTAGGGTTTGGGGCGGCAGATACGCAGTATTTT.

V gene TRBV5-1 combines with J gene TRBJ1-1, with D unresolved. This CDR3 contains 17 residues. Trimming pared 0 bases from V and 1 base from J, leaving 16 bases between. Germline CDR1 reads SGHRS; CDR2 reads YFSETQ. CDR3 nucleotide sequence: TGCGCCAGCAGCTTGGCCTCCCGGGTTGGGAAGAACACTGAAGCTTTCTTT. It is translated as CASSLASRVGKNTEAFF.

The gene calls are TRBV6-2 or TRBV6-3 and TRBJ2-5, with 8 bases aligning to TRBD1. The CDR3 has 13 amino acids. In germline, CDR1 is MNHEY, CDR2 SVGEGT. Losses at the gene ends were 6 bases for V and 5 bases for J; bases not matched to a gene: 5. CDR3 coding DNA: TGTGCCAGCAGACTTTGGGACAGGGAGACCCAGTACTTC. It specifies CASRLWDRETQYF.

This clonotype was picked up many times. This sequence joins TRBV5-4 and TRBJ1-2; D remains unclear. V was clipped by 7 bases and J by 4 bases, with 14 bases between them. Germline loops: CDR1 SGHNT, CDR2 YYREEE (reference sequence). The CDR3 totals 13 residues. The CDR3 loop is CASARETGYGYTF. The CDR3 nucleotides read TGTGCCAGCGCTCGTGAGACTGGCTATGGCTACACCTTC.

This clonotype has a handful of counts. The rearrangement joins TRBV9 to TRBJ1-1; 8 bases agree with TRBD1. CDR3 size: 14 residues. Germline CDR1 SGDLS, CDR2 YYNGEE. V lost 3 bases and J lost 2; bases outside the gene matches: 3. DNA of the CDR3: TGTGCCAGCAGCGCTCAGGGGGCCAACACTGAAGCTTTCTTT. Translated, it gives CASSAQGANTEAFF.

For the CDR3, the DNA is TGTGCCAGCAGACCTCCCCGGGCAGGCCCTCAGGAGACCCAGTACTTC. As protein: CASRPPRAGPQETQYF. The chain combines TRBV7-9 with TRBJ2-5; the D is unclear. Germline V lookup: CDR1 SEHNR, CDR2 FQNEAQ (reference sequence). The CDR3 extends over 16 amino acids. V shed 6 bases and J shed 5 bases, with 22 bases lying between them.

The table lists this clonotype with a few counts. The chain has TRBV11-2 and TRBJ1-1; D unresolved. The CDR3 totals 15 residues. V shed 4 bases and J shed 1 base, with 13 bases lying between them. Germline V gene sequence: CDR1 SGHAT, CDR2 FQNNGV. CDR3 protein: CASSSLLKSNTEAFF. The CDR3, as DNA: TGTGCCAGCAGCTCCCTTTTGAAATCGAACACTGAAGCTTTCTTT.

V gene TRBV12-3 or TRBV12-4 combines with J gene TRBJ2-5; 11 bases map to TRBD2. This CDR3 is built from 15 residues. V gave up 6 bases and J gave up 10 bases; unmatched junction bases: 13. The DNA for the CDR3 is TGTGCCAGCAGCTTCATAGCGGGGGGGCCGGAGCTCCAGTACTTC. Amino acids: CASSFIAGGPELQYF.